The clone carrying this TCR beta chain was seen only a few times. Its specificity is not known. The sample comes from a study of response to subunit inactivated influenza vaccine. This CDR3 has 15 amino acids. V was shortened by 3 bases and J by 4 bases, with 14 bases between the two germline ends. CDR1 and CDR2 (germline): SGHRS, YFSETQ. General study results and limits: Few new T cells, the authors suggested, are recruited by each seasonal influenza vaccination.

TCRdb recomputed calls from the RT-PCR reads with MiXCR, one row per CDR3 protein. Of about 300,000 distinct CDR3 sequences detected, 20% to 25% appear once; the ten largest clones hold 10%. V is TRBV5-1 and J is TRBJ2-1; perhaps TRBD2 as D (6 bases). Specimen: PBMCs from blood, collected about 20 months after vaccination. The receptor's source is a man aged 50-75 years who received an inactivated influenza vaccine. The CDR3 is CASSWRSGRYNEQFF. The CDR3 bases are TGCGCCAGCAGCTGGAGGAGCGGGCGGTACAATGAGCAGTTCTTC.